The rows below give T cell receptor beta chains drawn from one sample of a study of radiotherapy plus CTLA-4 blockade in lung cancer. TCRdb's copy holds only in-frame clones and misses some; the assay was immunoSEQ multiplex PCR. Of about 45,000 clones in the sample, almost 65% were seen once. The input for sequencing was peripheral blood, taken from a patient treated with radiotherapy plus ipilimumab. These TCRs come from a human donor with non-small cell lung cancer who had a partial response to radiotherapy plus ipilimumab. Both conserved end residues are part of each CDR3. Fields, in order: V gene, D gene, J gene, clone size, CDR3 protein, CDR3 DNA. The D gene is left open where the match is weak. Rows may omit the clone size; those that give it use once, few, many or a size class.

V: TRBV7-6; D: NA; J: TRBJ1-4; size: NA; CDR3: CASSLGTATNEKLFF; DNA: TGTGCCAGCAGCTTAGGGACTGCAACTAATGAAAAACTGTTTTTT
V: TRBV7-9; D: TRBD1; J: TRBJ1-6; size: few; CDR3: CASSERTGENSPLHF; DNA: TGTGCCAGCAGCGAAAGGACAGGAGAGAATTCACCCCTCCACTTT
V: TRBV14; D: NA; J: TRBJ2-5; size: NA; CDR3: CASSQVDSKETQYF; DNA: TGTGCCAGCAGCCAAGTTGACAGTAAAGAGACCCAGTACTTC
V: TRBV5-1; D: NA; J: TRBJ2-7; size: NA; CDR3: CASSSKGVYEQYF; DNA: TGCGCCAGCAGCTCCAAGGGAGTCTACGAGCAGTACTTC
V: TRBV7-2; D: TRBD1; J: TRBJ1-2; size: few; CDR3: CASSLSPGTGGSGYTF; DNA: TGTGCCAGCAGCTTAAGCCCCGGGACAGGGGGCTCTGGCTACACCTTC
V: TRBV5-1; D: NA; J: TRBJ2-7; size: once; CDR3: CASSLAGEGREQYF; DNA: TGCGCCAGCAGCTTGGCAGGAGAGGGGAGGGAGCAGTACTTC
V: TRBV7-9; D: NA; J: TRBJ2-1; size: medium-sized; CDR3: CASSLDRLAPEDNEQFF; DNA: TGTGCCAGCAGCTTAGATCGGCTAGCTCCCGAAGACAATGAGCAGTTCTTC
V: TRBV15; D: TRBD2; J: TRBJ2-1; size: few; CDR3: CATSLRPAGGPLVYNEQFF; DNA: TGTGCCACCAGCCTCAGACCAGCGGGGGGCCCCCTAGTATACAATGAGCAGTTCTTC
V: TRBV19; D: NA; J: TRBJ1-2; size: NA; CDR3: CASSQGGMNYGYTF; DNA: TGTGCCAGTAGCCAAGGCGGGATGAACTATGGCTACACCTTC
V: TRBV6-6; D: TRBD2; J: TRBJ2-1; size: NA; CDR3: CASRIAGGQYNEQFF; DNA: TGTGCCAGCAGAATAGCGGGGGGCCAATACAATGAGCAGTTCTTC
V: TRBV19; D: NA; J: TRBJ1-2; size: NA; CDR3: CASSIVGPTYGYTF; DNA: TGTGCCAGTAGTATCGTTGGGCCGACATATGGCTACACCTTC
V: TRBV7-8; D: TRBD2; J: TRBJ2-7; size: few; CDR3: CASSPAAGGNYEQYF; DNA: TGTGCCAGCAGCCCAGCAGCGGGAGGGAACTACGAGCAGTACTTC
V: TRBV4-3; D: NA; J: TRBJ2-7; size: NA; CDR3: CASSQSGGGSDEQYF; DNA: TGCGCCAGCAGCCAGTCTGGGGGGGGCAGCGACGAGCAGTACTTC
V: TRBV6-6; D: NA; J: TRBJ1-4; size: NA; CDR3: CASRRDGGLGKLFF; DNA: TGTGCCAGCAGGCGGGACGGTGGCCTGGGAAAACTGTTTTTT
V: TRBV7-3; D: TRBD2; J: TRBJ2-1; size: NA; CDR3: CASSLNPAGAEQFF; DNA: TGTGCCAGCAGCTTAAATCCAGCGGGGGCGGAGCAGTTCTTC
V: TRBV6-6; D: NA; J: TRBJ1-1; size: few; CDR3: CASTPDREAFF; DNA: TGTGCCAGCACCCCGGACAGAGAAGCTTTCTTT
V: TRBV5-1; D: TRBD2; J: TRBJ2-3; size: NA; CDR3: CASSLRAGGLGPSDTQYF; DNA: TGCGCCAGCAGCTTGAGAGCGGGAGGCCTTGGACCATCAGATACGCAGTATTTT
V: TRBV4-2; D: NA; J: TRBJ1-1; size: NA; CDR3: CASSLRGVKTEAFF; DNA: TGTGCCAGCAGCCTCAGGGGAGTAAAGACTGAAGCTTTCTTT
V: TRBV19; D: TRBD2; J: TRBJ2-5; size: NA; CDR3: CASSLGGGAETQYF; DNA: TGTGCCAGTTCCCTTGGCGGGGGGGCAGAGACCCAGTACTTC
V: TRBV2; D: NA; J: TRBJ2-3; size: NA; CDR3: CASRWSESTDTQYF; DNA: TGTGCCAGCAGGTGGTCGGAGAGCACAGATACGCAGTATTTT
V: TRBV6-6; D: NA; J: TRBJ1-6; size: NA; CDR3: CASRSYNSPLHF; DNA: TGTGCCAGCAGGAGCTATAATTCACCCCTCCACTTT
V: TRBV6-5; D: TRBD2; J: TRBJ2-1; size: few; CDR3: CASGAGGLGGGQFF; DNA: TGTGCCAGCGGGGCGGGGGGCCTCGGGGGGGGGCAGTTCTTC
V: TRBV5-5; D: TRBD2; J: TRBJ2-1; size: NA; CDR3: CASSFGLAGTIYNEQFF; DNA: TGTGCCAGCAGCTTTGGACTAGCGGGTACCATCTACAATGAGCAGTTCTTC
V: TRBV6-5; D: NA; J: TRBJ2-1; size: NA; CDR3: CASSYSTTQGNEQFF; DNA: TGTGCCAGCAGTTACTCCACTACCCAGGGGAATGAGCAGTTCTTC
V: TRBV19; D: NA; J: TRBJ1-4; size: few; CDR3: CASRRGFGEKLFF; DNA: TGTGCCAGTAGGCGGGGCTTTGGTGAAAAACTGTTTTTT
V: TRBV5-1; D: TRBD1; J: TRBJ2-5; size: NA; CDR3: CASSGTGLETQYF; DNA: TGCGCCAGCAGCGGGACAGGCCTCGAGACCCAGTACTTC
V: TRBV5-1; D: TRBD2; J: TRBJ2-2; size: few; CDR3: CASSLAGGKAGELFF; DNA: TGCGCCAGCAGCCTAGCGGGAGGGAAAGCCGGGGAGCTGTTTTTT
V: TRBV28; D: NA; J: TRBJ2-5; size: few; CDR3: CASSFLMISETQYF; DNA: TGTGCCAGCAGTTTTTTAATGATCAGTGAGACCCAGTACTTC
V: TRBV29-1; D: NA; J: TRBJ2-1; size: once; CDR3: CSSAAWPSFNEQFF; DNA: TGCAGCTCGGCGGCCTGGCCGTCCTTCAATGAGCAGTTCTTC
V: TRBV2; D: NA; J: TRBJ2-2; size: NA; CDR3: CASEFRQLTGELFF; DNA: TGTGCCAGCGAGTTTAGACAGCTCACCGGGGAGCTGTTTTTT
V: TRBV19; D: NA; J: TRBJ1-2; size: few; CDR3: CASRSRISYTF; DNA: TGTGCCAGTCGATCCAGGATCAGCTACACCTTC
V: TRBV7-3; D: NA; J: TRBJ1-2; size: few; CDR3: CASSPDGSPYGYTF; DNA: TGTGCCAGCAGCCCGGACGGGAGCCCCTATGGCTACACCTTC
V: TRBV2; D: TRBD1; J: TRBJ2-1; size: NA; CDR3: CASSTGTGGARSYNEQFF; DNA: TGTGCCAGCAGTACCGGGACAGGGGGCGCAAGGTCCTACAATGAGCAGTTCTTC
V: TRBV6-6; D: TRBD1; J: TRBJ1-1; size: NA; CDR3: CASRPSGTGNTEAFF; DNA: TGTGCCAGCAGACCATCCGGGACAGGGAACACTGAAGCTTTCTTT
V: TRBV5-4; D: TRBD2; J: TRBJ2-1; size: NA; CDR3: CASSSGTSGTSSYNEQFF; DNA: TGTGCCAGCAGCTCCGGGACTAGCGGGACCAGCTCCTACAATGAGCAGTTCTTC
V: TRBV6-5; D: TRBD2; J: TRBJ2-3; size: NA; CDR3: CASSYSGLAGDTQYF; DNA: TGTGCCAGCAGTTACTCCGGACTAGCGGGGGATACGCAGTATTTT